The entry that follows covers one TCR beta chain sequence. The record originates from a study of blood T cell repertoires in COVID-19. About the study: There were acute and convalescent COVID-19 samples, and they came from the United States, Italy and Spain. PBMCs, B-cell-depleted T cells, or T cells provided the cDNA or gDNA that made up the material.

CDR3 length equals 14 residues. V lost 2 bases to trimming and J lost 4 bases, with 11 bases between them. CDR1 is MNHEY, CDR2 SVGAGI, per germline. The authors' processing: Nucleated cell counts were estimated from reference gene primer amplification. Sequenced by immunoSEQ multiplex PCR; TCRdb stores in-frame clones only, minus some. V, J and clone size were drawn from that table, and D and trimming were deduced from the DNA. The sample carries over 120,000 clones, about 77% recorded once. The material sequenced was peripheral blood. The V call is TRBV6-5, the J call TRBJ1-1, with D tentatively TRBD1 (5 bases). This TCR derives from a woman aged 45 to 65 with active or convalescent COVID-19. The CDR3 DNA sequence: TGTGCCAGCAGTTACGGGAACGGGGGCACTGAAGCTTTCTTT. As protein: CASSYGNGGTEAFF.